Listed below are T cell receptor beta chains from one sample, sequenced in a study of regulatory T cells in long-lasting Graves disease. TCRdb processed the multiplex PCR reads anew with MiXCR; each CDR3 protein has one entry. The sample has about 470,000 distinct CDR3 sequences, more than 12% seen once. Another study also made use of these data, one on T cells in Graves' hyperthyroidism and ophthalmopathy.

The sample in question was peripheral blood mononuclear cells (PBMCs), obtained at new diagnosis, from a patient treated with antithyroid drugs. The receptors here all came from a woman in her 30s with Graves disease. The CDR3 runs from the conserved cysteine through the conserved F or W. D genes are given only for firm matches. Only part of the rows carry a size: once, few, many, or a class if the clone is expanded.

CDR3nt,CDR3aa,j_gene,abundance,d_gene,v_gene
TGTGCCAGTAGTCTCCTAGGGGGTCAGCCCCAGCATTTT,CASSLLGGQPQHF,TRBJ1-5,-,-,TRBV28
TGCAGCGTTGAAGATCTGCAGGGAGGCTATGGCTACACCTTC,CSVEDLQGGYGYTF,TRBJ1-2,few,-,TRBV29-1
TGTGCCAGCAGCTCCCCCTCGGGGCAGTACTTC,CASSSPSGQYF,TRBJ2-7,many,-,TRBV11-2
TGTGCCATCAGTGAGTCCGGACGGCTCAATCAGCCCCAGCATTTT,CAISESGRLNQPQHF,TRBJ1-5,few,-,TRBV10-3
TGCAGTGCTAGTTCGGTGGGGAGAGCTGAAAAACTGTTTTTT,CSASSVGRAEKLFF,TRBJ1-4,-,-,TRBV20-1
TGTGCCTGGAGAGCGGCTGGTGGAAAACTGTTTTTT,CAWRAAGGKLFF,TRBJ1-4,many,-,TRBV30
TGTGCCAGCAGTCCCGCCGGGGGGTCCAACACTGAAGCTTTCTTT,CASSPAGGSNTEAFF,TRBJ1-1,few,-,TRBV28
TGTGCCAGCAGCGTAGGACAGCGAACTGAAGCTTTCTTT,CASSVGQRTEAFF,TRBJ1-1,few,-,TRBV9
TGTGCCAGCAGTGAAGAGGTGATCTCCTACGAGCAGTACTTC,CASSEEVISYEQYF,TRBJ2-7,many,-,TRBV2
TGTGCCAGCAGTCCGGACAGGGTAAAGTACGAGCAGTACTTC,CASSPDRVKYEQYF,TRBJ2-7,-,TRBD1,TRBV12-3/TRBV12-4
TGTGCCAGCTCACCACCTCCCGGGACAGGGGGCTGGAATGAGCAGTTCTTC,CASSPPPGTGGWNEQFF,TRBJ2-1,many,TRBD1,TRBV18
TGTGCCAGCAGCTCAGGACTAGCGGGTTACACAGATACGCAGTATTTT,CASSSGLAGYTDTQYF,TRBJ2-3,many,TRBD2,TRBV5-1
TGCGCCAGCAGCTTGTTGAGGGAGCCCGGGGGGGGGGAGCAGTTCTTC,CASSLLREPGGGEQFF,TRBJ2-1,-,TRBD2,TRBV5-1
TGTGCCATCAGGGTTCAGACTAGCGCGAACTACGAGCAGTACTTC,CAIRVQTSANYEQYF,TRBJ2-7,many,TRBD2,TRBV10-3
TGTGCCAGCAGTGAAGGGGAGGGAGCCAAAAACATTCAGTACTTC,CASSEGEGAKNIQYF,TRBJ2-4,many,TRBD2,TRBV2
TGTGCCTGGAGTGCGGGCAGCTTTAATGAAAAACTGTTTTTT,CAWSAGSFNEKLFF,TRBJ1-4,many,-,TRBV30
TGCAGTGCTCCCCACCCGAAGCGGGAGGTGAGGAATGAGCAGTTCTTC,CSAPHPKREVRNEQFF,TRBJ2-1,many,TRBD2,TRBV20-1
TGTGCCATCAGTGAGTCTGACCCAAGCCCGCTAGGCTATGGCTACACCTTC,CAISESDPSPLGYGYTF,TRBJ1-2,-,-,TRBV10-3
TGCGCCAGCAGCTTCGGGGGCGGGGGGTTCGAGCAGTACTTC,CASSFGGGGFEQYF,TRBJ2-7,many,TRBD2,TRBV5-1
TGCAGTGCTAGACCTACTAGCGGGAGAGTTGGAAGCTCCTACAATGAGCAGTTCTTC,CSARPTSGRVGSSYNEQFF,TRBJ2-1,-,TRBD2,TRBV20-1
TGTGCCACCAGTGATGTAGACAGGGGCACAGATACGCAGTATTTT,CATSDVDRGTDTQYF,TRBJ2-3,many,TRBD1,TRBV24-1
TGTGCCAGCAGCAAGCTTCAGGGTCGTACCGGGGAGCTGTTTTTT,CASSKLQGRTGELFF,TRBJ2-2,many,-,TRBV11-2
TGTGCCAGCAACCAACAGGGTTCCTTCTACGAGCAGTACTTC,CASNQQGSFYEQYF,TRBJ2-7,many,-,TRBV28
TGTGCCAGCCGCGGGACTCCGGGACAGGGAAGGAACTATGGCTACACCTTC,CASRGTPGQGRNYGYTF,TRBJ1-2,many,TRBD1,TRBV2
TGTGCCAGCAGCCGTTCTACCGGGGACCAAGAGACCCAGTACTTC,CASSRSTGDQETQYF,TRBJ2-5,many,-,TRBV7-9
TGTGCCACCAGCAGAGTCACCCGAAGCTCCTATAATTCACCCCTCCACTTT,CATSRVTRSSYNSPLHF,TRBJ1-6,-,-,TRBV15
TGTGCCAGCGGGACAGGGCTCAACGAGCAGTACTTC,CASGTGLNEQYF,TRBJ2-7,-,TRBD1,TRBV12-3/TRBV12-4
TGTGCCAGTAGTCCCGGGACAGGGACGCCTTTGGAGCAGTACTTC,CASSPGTGTPLEQYF,TRBJ2-7,once,TRBD1,TRBV19
TGTGCCAGCAGCCCGGAGGGTATGGTAGAGACCCAGTACTTC,CASSPEGMVETQYF,TRBJ2-5,many,-,TRBV13
TGCGCCAGCAGCTTGACCGTTGTTCGACGGCGTGACACTGAAGCTTTCTTT,CASSLTVVRRRDTEAFF,TRBJ1-1,many,-,TRBV5-1
TGTGCCAGCAGTTTAGTAGGACAGGGGAACTATGGCTACACCTTC,CASSLVGQGNYGYTF,TRBJ1-2,many,TRBD1,TRBV27
TGTGCCAGCAGCCCCGCTAGCGGGAGAGGGTACAATGAGCAGCTCTTC,CASSPASGRGYNEQLF,TRBJ2-1,-,TRBD2,TRBV7-3
TGCAGCGTAGCCAGCGGGATCGAGCAGTACTTC,CSVASGIEQYF,TRBJ2-7,-,TRBD2,TRBV29-1